This T cell receptor (beta chain) was recorded in a study of blood T cell repertoires in COVID-19. The CDR3 is made up of 11 amino acids. CDR1 and CDR2 (germline): MNHEY, SVGAGI. Trimming took off 7 bases at V and 7 bases at J, with 8 bases between the two ends. Original handling: Reference gene primer amplification gave nucleated cell count estimates. Generated by immunoSEQ multiplex PCR, the TCRdb table keeps only in-frame clones and is missing some. That table supplies the V and J calls and clone size; D and trimming were determined from the DNA. Found here are about 200,000 clones, 94% of them singletons; the top ten hold about 0.76%.

This clonotype was obtained from a man aged 25 to 40 with COVID-19, enrolled during active disease. V usage is TRBV6-5 and J usage is TRBJ1-5, with D possibly TRBD1 on 5 matching bases. The sequencing input was peripheral blood. The CDR3 loop is CASKGHQPQHF. Here the CDR3 DNA reads TGTGCCAGCAAAGGACACCAGCCCCAGCATTTT.